What follows is one T cell receptor beta chain and its context. The antigen remains unidentified. V was pared by 6 bases and J by 3 bases, with 11 bases between. This CDR3 contains 13 residues. Germline V CDR1 and CDR2: KGHSH, LQKENI. Using RNA template, CDR3s of TCR alpha and beta were amplified with iRepertoire arm-PCR. One-step reverse transcription and amplification started from approximately 100-400 ng of tissue mRNA or PBMC total RNA. TCRdb redid the calling of the multiplex PCR reads with MiXCR, one entry per CDR3 protein. Among 20,000 to 25,000 distinct CDR3 sequences, around 24% were seen once, and the ten largest hold around 13%. The source of the sample is a study of glioma-infiltrating T cells. Overall study results and limits: Very few CDR3 sequences were shared between tissue and blood. Above-expected tissue-blood divergence occurred in all gliomas, most in low-grade ones.

This chain connects TRBV18 to TRBJ1-1; no reliable D call. Sequencing was carried out using glioma tissue, nonneoplastic brain tissue, or PBMCs (not recorded which). The clonotype originates from a human donor with low-grade glioma or glioblastoma, undergoing nonglioma brain surgery, or in good health (not recorded which). The CDR3 nucleotides are TGTGCCAGCTCTCTTAATTCGGACACTGAAGCTTTCTTT. It translates to CASSLNSDTEAFF.